This T cell receptor beta chain emerged from a study of human T cells and chemical hapten exposure (dated by TCRdb to the early 2020s). Regarding the complete study: For sensitization, 2% DPC in acetone was applied to a roughly 2 cm by roughly 2 cm area of upper inner arm skin. Patients additionally received weekly therapeutic DPC doses to the scalp throughout the roughly 26-week study period. Patch testing was done on the upper back using Finn chambers containing 0.01% DPC, and results were scored after 6 days according to International Contact Dermatitis Research Group standards. Alopecia areata with under or over 50% scalp involvement, alopecia totalis and alopecia universalis were represented in the patient cohort, which was mostly female. The libraries were sequenced as a pool, and the TCR yield per sample differed mostly because of small variations in library volumes within the pool. The study tracked peripheral blood TCR repertoire changes in vivo during primary and secondary sensitization to the hapten diphenylcyclopropenone (DPC) in alopecia patients. Blood samples were taken from patients before sensitization (week 0) and at 2, 6 and about 24 weeks after DPC sensitization. Twenty-nine alopecia patients provided blood for TCR sequencing at one to four time points (pre-sensitization, 2, 6 and 24 weeks). The study at large found these results: After repeated subsampling, the strength of the expansion versus patch-test correlation and the threshold at which it became significant changed. Expanded TCRs formed significantly more large CDR3 similarity clusters than pre-sensitization or healthy control sets, consistent with antigen-driven responses. All patients had alopecia, a presumed autoimmune disease, so their immune response might differ from that of healthy individuals. The number of TCRs above 1 in 1000 frequency did not change with DPC sensitization; there was no evidence of global repertoire structure alterations. Patch test score was positively correlated with the number of PT1 expanded TCRs, with significance at thresholds 8, 16 and 32 but not at 4.

Taken with the paper, the label for time point translates to: patch test 3, about 24 weeks after DPC sensitization. Reading the label with the study, this specimen's treatment or condition is: therapeutic diphenylcyclopropenone sensitization with weekly scalp DPC. At each patch-test visit, blood was drawn before the patch test was applied. Patients were eligible if aged 18 to 70, diagnosed with alopecia and judged suitable for DPC therapy, and pregnant patients were excluded. Total RNA was extracted from unfractionated whole blood collected in Tempus Blood RNA tubes. This clonotype was counted ten times or more. Its antigen is currently not known. It has no much larger one-base neighbor in the sample; base qualities were not kept. In the germline V gene (reference sequence), CDR1 corresponds to DFQATT and CDR2 to SNEGSKA. V is cut back by 6 bases and J by 0 bases, with 5 bases in the junction unmatched. The cysteine opens and the phenylalanine closes a CDR3 of 15 amino acids. Only CDR3 DNA remains: 45 bases, in frame from the first base.

Libraries were constructed by RACE. Data came from a NextSeq 500. During library preparation, unique molecular identifiers were attached to individual cDNA molecules so that TCRs could be counted in a quantitative, reproducible way. Both TCR alpha and TCR beta chains were sequenced from each blood RNA sample. In the source study's methods: A median of roughly 98,000 TCRs per sample was observed, with a range of 23,224 to 690,600. V, J and CDR3 annotation of the TCR reads was performed with the Decombinator software suite. Every sample was subsampled to the same number of TCRs (28,000) for the PS versus PT1 abundance plots. Expanded TCRs were defined as absent before sensitization and observed at least eight times at the 2-week time point. TCRdb applied fastp at Q25 and MiXCR to the public reads, then kept only in-frame beta chains. Entries that share a CDR3 protein sequence are merged under the most common genes and DNA. The V and J calls come from TCRdb's annotation, not from the publication. For this sample there are about 120,000 distinct CDR3 sequences; roughly 12% appear just once. The top ten constitute approximately 2.5% of the sample.

This material consisted of whole blood, taken in connection with sensitization to the hapten diphenylcyclopropenone (DPC). This clonotype originated in a woman aged 45 to 65 with alopecia areata. Some clones in this sample may be carry-over from other donors' samples. The chain uses TRBV20-1 and TRBJ2-3, with 11 bases in between that match TRBD2. The CDR3 amino acid sequence is: CSAATSGGSTDTQYF. The DNA is as follows: TGCAGTGCAGCTACTAGCGGGGGAAGCACAGATACGCAGTATTTT.